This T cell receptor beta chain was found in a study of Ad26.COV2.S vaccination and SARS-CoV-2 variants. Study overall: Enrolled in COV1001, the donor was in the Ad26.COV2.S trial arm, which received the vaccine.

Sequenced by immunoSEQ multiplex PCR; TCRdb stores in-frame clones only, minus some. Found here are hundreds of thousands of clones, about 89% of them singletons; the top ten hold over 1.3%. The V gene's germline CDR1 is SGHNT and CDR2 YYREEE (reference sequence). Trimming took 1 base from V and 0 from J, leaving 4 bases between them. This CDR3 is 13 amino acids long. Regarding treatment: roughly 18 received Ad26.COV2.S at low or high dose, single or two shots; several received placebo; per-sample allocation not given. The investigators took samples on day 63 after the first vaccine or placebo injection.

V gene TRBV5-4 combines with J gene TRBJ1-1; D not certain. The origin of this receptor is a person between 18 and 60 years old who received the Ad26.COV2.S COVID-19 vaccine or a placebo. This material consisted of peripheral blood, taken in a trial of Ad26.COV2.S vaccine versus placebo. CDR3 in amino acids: CASSLRMNTEAFF. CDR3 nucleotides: TGTGCCAGCAGCTTGCGCATGAACACTGAAGCTTTCTTT.